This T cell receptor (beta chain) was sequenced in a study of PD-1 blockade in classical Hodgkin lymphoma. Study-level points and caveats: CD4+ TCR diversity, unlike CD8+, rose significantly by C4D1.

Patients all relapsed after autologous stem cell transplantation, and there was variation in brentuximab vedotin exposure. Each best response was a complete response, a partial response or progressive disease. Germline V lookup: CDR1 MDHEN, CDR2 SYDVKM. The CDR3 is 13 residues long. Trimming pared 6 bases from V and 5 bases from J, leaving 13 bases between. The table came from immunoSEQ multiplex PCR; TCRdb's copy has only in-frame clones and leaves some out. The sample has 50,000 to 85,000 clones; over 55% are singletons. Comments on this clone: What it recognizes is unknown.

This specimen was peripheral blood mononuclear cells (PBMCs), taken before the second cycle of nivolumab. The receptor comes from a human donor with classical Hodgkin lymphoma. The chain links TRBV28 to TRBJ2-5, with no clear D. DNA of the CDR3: TGTGCCAGCAGGATACCTCCCAGCGAGACCCAGTACTTC. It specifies CASRIPPSETQYF.